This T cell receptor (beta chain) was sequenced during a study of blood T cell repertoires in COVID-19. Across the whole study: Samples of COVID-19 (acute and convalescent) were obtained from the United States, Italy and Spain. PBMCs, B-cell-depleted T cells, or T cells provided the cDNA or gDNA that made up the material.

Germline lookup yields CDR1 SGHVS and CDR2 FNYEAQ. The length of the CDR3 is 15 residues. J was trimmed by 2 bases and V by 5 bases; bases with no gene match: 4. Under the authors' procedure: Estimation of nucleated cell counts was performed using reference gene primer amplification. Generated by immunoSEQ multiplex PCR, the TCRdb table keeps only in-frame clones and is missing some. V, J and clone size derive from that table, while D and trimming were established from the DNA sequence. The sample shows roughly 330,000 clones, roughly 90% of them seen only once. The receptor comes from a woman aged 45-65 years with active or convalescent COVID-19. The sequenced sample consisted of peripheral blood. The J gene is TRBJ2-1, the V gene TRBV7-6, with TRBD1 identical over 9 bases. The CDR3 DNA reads TGTGCCAGCAGCGGGGGACAGGGACCCTACAATGAGCAGTTCTTC. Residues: CASSGGQGPYNEQFF.